This T cell receptor (beta chain) derives from a study of blood T cells in healthy people across ages. Study observations and caveats: Both naive CD4+ cell counts and diversity were greater in long-lived donors than in aged donors. Investigators viewed diversity estimates from one million T cells as underestimates, the study reported. Naive and antigen-experienced cells were not separated, limiting conclusive comparison.

V lost 1 base, J lost 3 bases, and 10 bases lay in between. CDR3 size: 15 residues. Germline V gene sequence: CDR1 SNHLY, CDR2 FYNNEI. Note on this clonotype: The antigen is unknown.

Together with a sample-barcoded 5' primer, a J-beta primer mix was included in a second PCR lasting roughly 6 to 12 cycles. Researchers report that a template-switch adaptor with 12 random nucleotides tagged each cDNA molecule. TCRdb re-called the 5' RACE reads through MiXCR, storing one row per CDR3 protein. The profile covers 1,800,000 or so distinct CDR3 sequences, with roughly two fifths appearing a single time and under 30% taken by the ten largest. This sequence originates from a human donor in good health. The genes are TRBV2 and TRBJ2-4; D is ambiguous. The specimen was blood. The CDR3, as DNA: TGTGCCAGCAGTGAAGACTGGGATGTCAAAAACATTCAGTACTTC. Its protein product is CASSEDWDVKNIQYF.